This T cell receptor (beta chain) was observed in a study of T cells after yellow fever vaccination. Germline V gene lookup returns CDR1 MNHEY and CDR2 SMNVEV (reference sequence). The CDR3 is made up of 13 amino acids. V lost 4 bases, J lost 6 bases, and 10 bases lay in between. TCR cDNA was made by 5'RACE template switching, adding a universal primer site and UMIs. MiXCR was run by TCRdb on the 5' RACE reads, yielding one entry per CDR3 protein. The data contain under 50,000 distinct CDR3 sequences, around 6.4% of them singletons. The source of this sequence is a man aged 30 to 45 who received the YFV17D yellow fever vaccine. The chain recombines TRBV27 with TRBJ2-1; D is unresolved. The sample here was PBMCs, either bulk or a sorted T-cell subset (CD4+, CD8+, memory, or dextramer-sorted; not recorded which), taken 45 days after the yellow fever booster vaccination. CDR3 in amino acids: CASSSDRANEQFF. In DNA form, the CDR3 reads TGTGCCAGCAGTTCCGACCGTGCCAATGAGCAGTTCTTC.